The clone carrying this T cell receptor (beta chain) was recorded a few times. This sample was taken from a study of T cell changes during pregnancy in multiple sclerosis. The CDR3 consists of 17 residues. Germline lookup yields CDR1 MGHRA and CDR2 YSYEKL. Trimming removed 0 bases from V and 0 bases from J; junction bases left unmatched: 7. Sequenced by immunoSEQ multiplex PCR; TCRdb stores in-frame clones only, minus some. The sample shows roughly 27,000 clones, 85% to 95% of them seen only once. This TCR came from a female donor with multiple sclerosis, enrolled in a pregnancy study. Sequencing used CD4+ T cells from peripheral blood mononuclear cells, obtained in the first trimester of pregnancy. This chain uses TRBV4-1 with TRBJ1-2; TRBD1 aligns across 7 bases. CDR3 protein: CASSQDGTVRTNYGYTF. CDR3 sequence (DNA): TGCGCCAGCAGCCAAGACGGGACAGTGAGAACTAACTATGGCTACACCTTC.